The 24 T cell receptor beta chains listed next were all sequenced from one sample in a study of CD8+CD57+ T cells in acquired aplastic anemia. Profiles of TCR beta VDJ and CDR3 were generated from a genomic DNA template. TCRdb re-called the reads through MiXCR, storing one row per CDR3 protein. Among 55,000 to 80,000 distinct CDR3 sequences listed, approximately 54% were seen once. Sequenced sample: sorted CD4+, CD8+, or CD8+CD57+ T cells (not recorded which) from PBMCs. These receptors came from a human donor in good health, serving as a control.

The J gene is TRBJ2-7, the V gene TRBV2, with 7 positions matching TRBD1. Germline CDR1 and CDR2: SNHLY and FYNNEI. Unmatched junction bases numbered 6, after V lost 6 bases and J lost 1 base. The CDR3 is 14 residues long. Written as DNA, the CDR3 is TGTGCCAGCAGGAACGGACAGGTATCCTACGAGCAGTACTTC. Protein: CASRNGQVSYEQYF.

This clonotype has more than one count but fewer than ten. CDR3 in amino acids: CSVEGNSKGNEQFF. In DNA, the CDR3 is TGCAGCGTTGAAGGAAACTCAAAGGGAAATGAGCAGTTCTTC. This chain links TRBV29-1 with TRBJ2-1; D is unresolved. The CDR3 length is 14 residues. The germline V gene encodes CDR1 SQVTM and CDR2 ANQGSEA. V was trimmed by 1 base and J by 7 bases, leaving 14 bases between them.

The chain is built from TRBV7-9 and TRBJ1-2, with 7 bases matching TRBD1. The germline CDR1 and CDR2 sequences are SEHNR and FQNEAQ (reference sequence). V lost 2 bases and J lost 3; bases outside the gene matches: 3. This CDR3 is built from 14 residues. The CDR3 protein is CASSLTGTDYGYTF. Written as DNA, the CDR3 is TGTGCCAGCAGCTTAACCGGGACAGACTATGGCTACACCTTC. The full variable domain, in which reference TRBV7-9 and TRBJ1-2 provide the parts outside the CDR3, is DTGVSQNPRHKITKRGQNVTFRCDPISEHNRLYWYRQTLGQGPEFLTYFQNEAQLEKSRLLSDRFSAERPKGSFSTLEIQRTEQGDSAMYLCASSLTGTDYGYTFGSGTRLTVV.

This sequence joins TRBV13 and TRBJ2-3, with 9 bases that match TRBD2. Losses at the gene ends were 2 bases for V and 6 bases for J; bases not matched to a gene: 3. Germline V lookup: CDR1 PRHDT, CDR2 FYEKMQ (reference sequence). The CDR3 has 14 residues. The CDR3 nucleotides are TGTGCCAGCAGCTTACGGAGCGGGAGGGATACGCAGTATTTT. Its translation is CASSLRSGRDTQYF.

The sample holds many counts of this clonotype. V usage is TRBV13 and J usage is TRBJ2-1; D is possibly TRBD2 (5 bases). Germline-derived CDR1 and CDR2 are PRHDT and FYEKMQ (reference sequence). The CDR3 sequence is 15 residues long. The V end lost 1 base, the J end lost 5 bases, and 12 bases lay between the germline ends. CDR3 nucleotides: TGTGCCAGCAGCTTAGACGGACTCGCCGACAATGAGCAGTTCTTC. Translation: CASSLDGLADNEQFF. The variable domain in full, with the rest retrieved from reference TRBV13 and TRBJ2-1, is AAGVIQSPRHLIKEKRETATLKCYPIPRHDTVYWYQQGPGQDPQFLISFYEKMQSDKGSIPDRFSAQQFSDYHSELNMSSLELGDSALYFCASSLDGLADNEQFFGPGTRLTVL.

This clonotype was detected ten times or more. The genes are TRBV4-1 and TRBJ2-4; tentatively, D is TRBD1 (5 bases). Between the trimmed V and J ends, which lost 4 bases and 3 bases, there was a span of 25 bases. CDR1 is MGHRA and CDR2 is YSYEKL in the germline V gene. The CDR3 has 19 residues. For the CDR3, the DNA is TGCGCCAGCAGCCCAGATTACGAGACAGTCTCGGGTTACAAAAACATTCAGTACTTC. Residues: CASSPDYETVSGYKNIQYF.

The CDR3 reads CASPRAGELFF. The CDR3 nucleotides are TGTGCCAGCCCACGCGCCGGGGAGCTGTTTTTT. V and J are TRBV7-2 and TRBJ2-2; no definite D call. V was shortened by 8 bases and J by 6 bases, with 7 bases between the two germline ends. The CDR3 contains 11 residues. Germline CDR1 and CDR2: SGHTA and FQGNSA.

The J gene is TRBJ1-5, the V gene TRBV25-1; D call uncertain. This CDR3 spans 13 amino acids. V lost 3 bases and J lost 2, with 5 bases in between. Per the germline V gene, CDR1 is MGHDK and CDR2 is SYGVNS. The CDR3 loop reads CASSDNGNQPQHF. The CDR3 DNA follows: TGTGCCAGCAGTGATAACGGCAATCAGCCCCAGCATTTT. The entire variable domain, with the rest obtained from reference TRBV25-1 and TRBJ1-5, is as follows: EADIYQTPRYLVIGTGKKITLECSQTMGHDKMYWYQQDPGMELHLIHYSYGVNSTEKGDLSSESTVSRIRTEHFPLTLESARPSHTSQYLCASSDNGNQPQHFGDGTRLSIL.

This clonotype was seen at least ten times. V usage is TRBV6-1 and J usage is TRBJ1-1; unclear D gene. The CDR3 extends over 14 amino acids. V was shortened by 0 bases and J by 5 bases, with 10 bases between the two germline ends. Looked up from germline, CDR1 is MNHNS and CDR2 is SASEGT. The chain's CDR3 is CASSEASGWTEAFF. The CDR3 DNA reads TGTGCCAGCAGTGAAGCTTCGGGGTGGACTGAAGCTTTCTTT.

This clonotype was seen more than once but under ten times. CDR3 sequence (DNA): TGTGCCAGCTACAGCAACTTAGGACCCCTCCACTTT. Its translation is CASYSNLGPLHF. The chain recombines TRBV2 with TRBJ1-6; D gene ambiguous. CDR1 is SNHLY, CDR2 FYNNEI, per germline. Trimming took off 8 bases at V and 12 bases at J, with 14 bases between the two ends. The CDR3 spans 12 residues.

This clonotype was observed many times. V gene TRBV6-5 combines with J gene TRBJ1-1, with D uncertain. The V and J ends lost 7 bases and 0 bases respectively, with 9 bases between them. The CDR3 has 13 amino acids. The germline gives CDR1 MNHEY, CDR2 SVGAGI. CDR3 residues: CASKQGLNTEAFF. CDR3 DNA: TGTGCCAGCAAGCAAGGTCTGAACACTGAAGCTTTCTTT.

J is TRBJ1-3 and V is TRBV5-1; D is unresolved. The V gene lost 1 base and the J gene lost 4 bases, with 9 bases spanning the gap. The CDR3 totals 14 residues. The germline gives CDR1 SGHRS, CDR2 YFSETQ. CDR3 in DNA: TGCGCCAGCAGCTTGATCGGAGAGGGAAACACCATATATTTT. Translation gives CASSLIGEGNTIYF.

V and J are TRBV2 and TRBJ2-1; 7 bases are a match to TRBD2. V trimming: 4 bases; J trimming: 0 bases; junction bases outside the gene matches: 3. The CDR3 runs 15 residues. Germline V gene sequence: CDR1 SNHLY, CDR2 FYNNEI. The CDR3: CASSGRGSSYNEQFF. For the CDR3, the DNA is TGTGCCAGCAGTGGGCGGGGGAGCTCCTACAATGAGCAGTTCTTC.

This clonotype occurred once. The V and J genes are TRBV25-1 and TRBJ2-3, with D perhaps given as TRBD1 or TRBD2 (5 bases each). This CDR3 comprises 17 residues. Trimming removed 1 base from V and 3 bases from J, with 17 bases in between. CDR1 and CDR2 (germline): MGHDK, SYGVNS. CDR3 coding DNA: TGTGCCAGCAGTGAATCGTTGGGCAGGGAGACAACAGATACGCAGTATTTT. This translates into CASSESLGRETTDTQYF.

This clonotype was counted at least ten times. This chain joins TRBV12-3 or TRBV12-4 and TRBJ2-3; D is unresolved. V dropped 6 bases and J dropped 13 bases, with 17 bases sitting between them. The CDR3 is 12 residues long. As DNA, the CDR3 is TGTGCCAGCAGCCGAAATAGGGAACCGAAGTATTTT. This sequence encodes CASSRNREPKYF.

The gene calls are TRBV10-2 and TRBJ2-1; the D gene is possibly TRBD2 (5 bases). Trimming cost V 6 bases and J 9 bases, with 12 bases left between them. Germline V gene lookup returns CDR1 WSHSY and CDR2 SAAADI. The CDR3 totals 12 residues. Here the CDR3 DNA reads TGCGCCAGCAGCGCTTCCGGGGTTGAGCAGTTCTTC. It yields the protein CASSASGVEQFF.

V gene TRBV27 combines with J gene TRBJ2-1; maybe TRBD1 (5 bases). There are 11 residues in the CDR3. Trimming pared 6 bases from V and 16 bases from J, leaving 16 bases between. Germline-derived CDR1 and CDR2 are MNHEY and SMNVEV (reference sequence). The CDR3 protein is CASSRDSTRFF. The CDR3, as DNA: TGTGCCAGCAGCCGCGACAGCACTCGATTCTTC.

This clonotype was recorded a few times. The J gene is TRBJ2-1, the V gene TRBV7-9; 10 nucleotides agree with TRBD2. Germline V gene sequence: CDR1 SEHNR, CDR2 FQNEAQ (reference sequence). The J segment lost 3 bases and the V segment lost 11 bases, leaving 4 bases of the junction unmatched. This CDR3 spans 13 amino acids. CDR3: CAWASGSYNEQFF. The CDR3 DNA is TGTGCCTGGGCTAGCGGGAGCTACAATGAGCAGTTCTTC.

This clonotype was recorded a few times. J is TRBJ1-2 and V is TRBV10-1; D is uncertain. Germline V gene sequence: CDR1 WNHNN, CDR2 SYGVQD (reference sequence). The CDR3 has 13 residues. V was shortened by 0 bases and J by 0 bases, with 2 bases between the two germline ends. The CDR3 sequence: CASSESANYGYTF. The CDR3 region has the DNA TGCGCCAGCAGTGAGTCGGCTAACTATGGCTACACCTTC.

CDR3 sequence reads: CASTRDRGSRETQYF. In DNA form, the CDR3 reads TGTGCCAGTACCAGGGACAGGGGTTCTCGGGAGACCCAGTACTTC. V and J are TRBV19 and TRBJ2-5; 10 nucleotides line up with TRBD1. The CDR3 totals 15 residues. The ends lost 7 bases at V and 5 bases at J; junction bases unmatched: 10. The germline CDR1 and CDR2 sequences are LNHDA and SQIVND (reference sequence).

At least ten counts were recorded for this clonotype. This chain connects TRBV29-1 to TRBJ1-1, with unresolved D. V dropped 0 bases and J dropped 5 bases, with 10 bases sitting between them. The CDR3 has 13 residues. CDR1 SQVTM and CDR2 ANQGSEA come from the germline V gene. CDR3 nucleotide sequence: TGCAGCGTTGAAGATTCCCTCCAGACTGAAGCTTTCTTT. It yields the protein CSVEDSLQTEAFF.

The chain combines TRBV29-1 with TRBJ1-2; D might be TRBD1 (5 bases). Germline assignment: CDR1 SQVTM and CDR2 ANQGSEA. Trimming removed 8 bases at V and 7 bases at J, with 17 bases between. The CDR3 is 12 amino acids. Written as DNA, the CDR3 is TGCAGCCCGGAGGGGACTGTGGCTGGCTACACCTTC. This codes for CSPEGTVAGYTF.

This chain connects TRBV10-3 to TRBJ1-1; D remains ambiguous. The V end lost 0 bases, the J end lost 1 base, and 6 bases lay between the germline ends. The germline V gene has CDR1 ENHRY and CDR2 SYGVKD. The CDR3 totals 14 residues. The CDR3 region has the DNA TGTGCCATCAGTGAGTCGAGAACGAACACTGAAGCTTTCTTT. Its translation: CAISESRTNTEAFF.

The chain recombines TRBV10-3 with TRBJ2-7; the D gene is possibly TRBD2 (6 bases). TRBJ2-5 explains the end of the DNA better; the J call may be wrong. The CDR3 spans 13 residues. CDR1 ENHRY and CDR2 SYGVKD come from the germline V gene. The CDR3 loop reads CAISRAGRETQYF. The CDR3 nucleotides are TGTGCCATCAGTCGGGCAGGGAGGGAGACCCAGTACTTC.